This T cell receptor (beta chain) was documented in a study of T cells in Graves' hyperthyroidism and ophthalmopathy. Overall study: Peripheral blood collection took place at initial diagnosis, before any treatment.

Study-wide findings and caveats: A median roughly 6.6 months before onset, the model predicted ophthalmopathy. Most thyroid clonotypes expanded above 0.001 were also detected in blood.

Amplification yielded TCR beta CDR3 regions, with RNA transcripts as the source. Carried out on the TCR CDR3, a first-round RT-PCR used the HTBI primer set. TCRdb ran MiXCR on the multiplex PCR reads and lists one entry per CDR3 protein. The sample records approximately 640,000 distinct CDR3 sequences, 16% being singletons. Diagnostic assessment was based on clinical symptoms, serum thyroxine and TRAb, thyroid ultrasound and orbital computed tomography. The CDR3 has 15 residues. Trimming took 1 base from V and 2 from J; bases not matched to a gene: 0. Germline CDR1 reads MNHNS; CDR2 reads SASEGT. As regards this clonotype: Its antigen remains unknown.

Sequencing was performed on blood. The chain links TRBV6-1 to TRBJ1-3, with 9 bases aligning to TRBD1. The receptor comes from a woman in her thirties with Graves' hyperthyroidism. Written as DNA, the CDR3 is TGTGCCAGCAGTGAAGACAGGGGGCCTGGAAACACCATATATTTT. This codes for CASSEDRGPGNTIYF.